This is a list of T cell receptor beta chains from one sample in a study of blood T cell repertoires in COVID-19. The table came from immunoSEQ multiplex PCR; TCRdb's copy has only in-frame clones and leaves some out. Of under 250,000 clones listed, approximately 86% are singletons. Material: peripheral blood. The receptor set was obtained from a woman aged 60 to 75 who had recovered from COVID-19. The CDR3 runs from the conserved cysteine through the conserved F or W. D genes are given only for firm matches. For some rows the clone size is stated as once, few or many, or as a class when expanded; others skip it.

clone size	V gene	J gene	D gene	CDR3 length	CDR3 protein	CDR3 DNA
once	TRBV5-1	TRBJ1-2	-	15	CASSLGTVLNYGYTF	TGCGCCAGCAGCTTGGGGACAGTCTTAAACTATGGCTACACCTTC
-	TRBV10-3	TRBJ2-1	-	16	CAIRGREGDSYNEQFF	TGTGCCATCAGGGGAAGGGAAGGGGACTCCTACAATGAGCAGTTCTTC
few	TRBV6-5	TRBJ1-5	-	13	CASRKRGYQPQHF	TGTGCCAGCAGAAAAAGGGGATATCAGCCCCAGCATTTT
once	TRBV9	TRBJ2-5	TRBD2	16	CASSVVERGPVWTQYF	TGTGCCAGCAGCGTAGTCGAGCGGGGGCCCGTTTGGACCCAGTACTTC
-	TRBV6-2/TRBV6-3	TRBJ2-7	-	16	CASSYSPGRRTYEQYF	TGTGCCAGCAGTTACTCTCCCGGCCGGCGGACCTACGAGCAGTACTTC
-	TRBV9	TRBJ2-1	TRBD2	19	CASSAKAGGSHHTYNEQFF	TGTGCCAGCAGCGCCAAAGCGGGGGGGAGCCACCACACCTACAATGAGCAGTTCTTC
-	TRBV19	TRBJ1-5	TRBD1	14	CATTLTGFSQPQHF	TGTGCCACTACACTGACAGGGTTCAGCCAGCCCCAGCATTTT
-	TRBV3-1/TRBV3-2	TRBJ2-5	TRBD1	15	CASSQARGTGETQYF	TGTGCCAGCAGCCAAGCCAGAGGGACAGGGGAGACCCAGTACTTC
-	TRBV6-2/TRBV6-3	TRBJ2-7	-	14	CASSLEGSLYEQYF	TGTGCCAGCAGTTTGGAGGGCAGCCTGTACGAGCAGTACTTC
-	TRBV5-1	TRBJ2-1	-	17	CASSLEGGRGSYNEQFF	TGCGCCAGCAGCTTGGAGGGAGGTCGGGGGTCCTACAATGAGCAGTTCTTC
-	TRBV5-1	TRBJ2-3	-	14	CASSLDVGGDTQYF	TGCGCCAGCAGCTTGGACGTCGGGGGAGATACGCAGTATTTT
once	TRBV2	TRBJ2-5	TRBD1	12	CASRDRDETQYF	TGTGCCAGCAGGGACAGGGATGAGACCCAGTACTTC
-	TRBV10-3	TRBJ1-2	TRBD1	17	CAISDVPGDRGPYGYTF	TGTGCCATCAGTGATGTTCCCGGGGACAGGGGGCCCTATGGCTACACCTTC
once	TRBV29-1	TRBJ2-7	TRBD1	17	CSVEESAGQGVSYEQYF	TGCAGCGTTGAGGAGAGTGCGGGACAGGGGGTTTCCTACGAGCAGTACTTC
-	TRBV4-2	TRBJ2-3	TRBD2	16	CASSQDASGGEDTQYF	TGTGCCAGCAGCCAAGATGCGAGCGGGGGAGAAGATACGCAGTATTTT
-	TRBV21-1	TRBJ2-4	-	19	CASSKDTGINNIAKNIQYF	TGTGCCAGCAGCAAAGATACAGGGATAAACAATATAGCCAAAAACATTCAGTACTTC
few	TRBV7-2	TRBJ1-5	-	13	CASSSTANQPQHF	TGTGCCAGCAGCTCGACAGCGAATCAGCCCCAGCATTTT
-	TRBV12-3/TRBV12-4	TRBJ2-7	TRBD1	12	CASSRDSIPQYF	TGTGCCAGCAGCCGGGACAGTATCCCCCAGTACTTC
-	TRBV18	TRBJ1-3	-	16	CASSPRRTDSGNTIYF	TGTGCCAGCTCACCACGACGGACAGACTCTGGAAACACCATATATTTT
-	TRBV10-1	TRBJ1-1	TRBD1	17	CASSLSSRGALNTEAFF	TGCGCCAGCAGTTTATCCTCCAGGGGGGCTCTGAACACTGAAGCTTTCTTT
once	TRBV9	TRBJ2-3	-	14	CASGTSPSTDTQYF	TGTGCCAGCGGTACTAGTCCTAGCACAGATACGCAGTATTTT
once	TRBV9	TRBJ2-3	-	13	CASSVGAGDTQYF	TGTGCCAGCAGCGTAGGGGCCGGAGATACGCAGTATTTT